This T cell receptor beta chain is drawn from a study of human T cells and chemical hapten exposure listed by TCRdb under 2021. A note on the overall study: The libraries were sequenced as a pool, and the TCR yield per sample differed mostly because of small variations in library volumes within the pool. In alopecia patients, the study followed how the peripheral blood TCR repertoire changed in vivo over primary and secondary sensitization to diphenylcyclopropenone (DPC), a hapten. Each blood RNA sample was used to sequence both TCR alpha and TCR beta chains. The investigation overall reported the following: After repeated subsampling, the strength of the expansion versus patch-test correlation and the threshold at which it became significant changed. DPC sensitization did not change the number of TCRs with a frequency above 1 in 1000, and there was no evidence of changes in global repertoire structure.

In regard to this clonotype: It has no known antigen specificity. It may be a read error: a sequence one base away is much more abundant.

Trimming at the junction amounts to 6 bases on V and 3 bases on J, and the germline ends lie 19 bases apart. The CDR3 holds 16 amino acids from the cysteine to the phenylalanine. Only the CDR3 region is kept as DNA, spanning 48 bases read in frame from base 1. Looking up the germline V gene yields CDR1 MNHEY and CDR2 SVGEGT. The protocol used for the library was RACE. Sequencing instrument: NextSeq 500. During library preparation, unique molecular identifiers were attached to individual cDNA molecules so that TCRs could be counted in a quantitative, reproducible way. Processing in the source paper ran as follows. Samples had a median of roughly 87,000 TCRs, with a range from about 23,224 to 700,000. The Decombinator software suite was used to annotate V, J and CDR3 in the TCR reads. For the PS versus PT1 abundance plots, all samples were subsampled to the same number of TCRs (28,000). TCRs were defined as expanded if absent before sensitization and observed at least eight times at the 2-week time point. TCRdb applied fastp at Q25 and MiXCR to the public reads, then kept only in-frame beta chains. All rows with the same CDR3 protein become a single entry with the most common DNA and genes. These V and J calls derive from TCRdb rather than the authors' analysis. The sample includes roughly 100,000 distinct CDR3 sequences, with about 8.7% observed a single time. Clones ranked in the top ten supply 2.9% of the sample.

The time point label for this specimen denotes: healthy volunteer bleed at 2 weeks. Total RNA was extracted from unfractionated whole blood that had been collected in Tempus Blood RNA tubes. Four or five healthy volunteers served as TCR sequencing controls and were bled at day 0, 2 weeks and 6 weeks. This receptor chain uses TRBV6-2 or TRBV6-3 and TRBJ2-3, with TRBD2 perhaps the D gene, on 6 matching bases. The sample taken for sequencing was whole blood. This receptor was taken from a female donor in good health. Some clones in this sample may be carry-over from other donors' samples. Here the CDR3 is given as CASSPRLGRRTDTQYF. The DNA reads TGTGCCAGCAGCCCGCGACTAGGCCGCCGAACAGATACGCAGTATTTT.